What follows are 31 T cell receptor beta chains derived from one specimen sequenced in a study of cytomegalovirus exposure and HLA in healthy donors (dated by TCRdb to 2016 to 2017). The receptor library was made with the immunoSEQ multiplex PCR assay. For the multiplex PCR, a mixture combining 60 forward primers for TCR Vbeta segments and 13 reverse primers for TCR Jbeta segments was used. Drawn from immuneACCESS, this table holds only the in-frame rearrangements with V and J called that TCRdb kept. Clones are partly lost; checked studies trace under half to an unresolved V gene and leave the rest unexplained. The sample includes approximately 170,000 clones, with 60% to 80% observed a single time. In total, the top ten clones hold roughly 5% of the sample. Source material: PBMCs. The receptors were gathered from a male donor in good health and CMV-seronegative.

This clone has only one observation. The J gene is TRBJ2-3, the V gene TRBV7-2, with a weak D call TRBD2 (6 bases). Between the trimmed V and J ends, which lost 4 bases and 9 bases, there was a span of 11 bases. CDR1 and CDR2 from the germline V gene are SGHTA and FQGNSA. CDR3 length: 12 residues. DNA of the CDR3: TGTGCCAGCAGCTACCGCGGGGAGACGCAGTATTTT. Its protein product is CASSYRGETQYF.

The CDR3 sequence: CASSHGQAGQGYEQYF. CDR3 coding DNA: TGTGCCAGCAGCCACGGACAGGCAGGACAGGGCTACGAGCAGTACTTC. The rearrangement uses TRBV7-9 and TRBJ2-7, with 8 positions matching TRBD1. This CDR3 contains 16 residues. Germline V gene lookup returns CDR1 SEHNR and CDR2 FQNEAQ (reference sequence). J gave up 3 bases and V 5 bases, and 12 bases lay outside the gene matches.

This rearrangement joins TRBV10-3 to TRBJ1-5; D is perhaps TRBD1 (5 bases). Per germline, CDR1 ENHRY and CDR2 SYGVKD. The V end was cut by 3 bases, the J end by 5 bases, with 8 bases between. This CDR3 is built from 13 residues. The CDR3 spells CAISDGAYQPQHF. The CDR3 bases are TGTGCCATCAGTGATGGGGCCTATCAGCCCCAGCATTTT.

The J gene is TRBJ1-1, the V gene TRBV4-3; D gene unclear. The CDR3 has 12 amino acids. V lost 3 bases to trimming and J lost 2 bases, with 4 bases between them. The germline gives CDR1 LGHNA, CDR2 YSLEER. CDR3 region: CASSHYNTEAFF. In DNA form, the CDR3 reads TGCGCCAGCAGCCACTATAACACTGAAGCTTTCTTT.

DNA of the CDR3: TGTGCCAGCAGCTTAGCAGGGAGGGGATACACTGAAGCTTTCTTT. As protein: CASSLAGRGYTEAFF. This rearrangement joins TRBV7-9 to TRBJ1-1; D might be TRBD1 (5 bases). The CDR3 loop spans 15 amino acids. Germline V CDR1 and CDR2: SEHNR, FQNEAQ (reference sequence). Between the trimmed V and J ends, which lost 0 bases and 3 bases, there was a span of 11 bases.

This clone appeared a single time. V usage is TRBV7-2 and J usage is TRBJ2-3, with D maybe TRBD2 (6 bases). CDR3 size: 12 residues. V dropped 5 bases and J dropped 8 bases, with 11 bases sitting between them. Germline V gene sequence: CDR1 SGHTA, CDR2 FQGNSA. For the CDR3, the DNA is TGTGCCAGCAGCAGCGTGGGAGGTACGCAGTATTTT. As protein: CASSSVGGTQYF.

This clone was recorded a few times. The chain links TRBV21-1 to TRBJ2-2; the table gives TRBD2 as D, unverified against the DNA. TRBV21-1 is shown as a pseudogene. The CDR3 totals 16 residues. The CDR3 sequence: CASSKVTSGATGELFF. CDR3 sequence (DNA): TGTGCCAGCAGCAAAGTCACTAGTGGTGCCACCGGGGAGCTGTTTTTT.

The chain recombines TRBV15 with TRBJ2-2; the match to TRBD1 covers 8 bases. From germline, CDR1 is LNHNV and CDR2 YYDKDF (reference sequence). The ends lost 1 base at V and 5 bases at J; junction bases unmatched: 6. The length of the CDR3 is 16 residues. The CDR3 DNA reads as TGTGCCACCAGCAGAGTCCAGGGGGCCGGGACCGGGGAGCTGTTTTTT. Protein sequence: CATSRVQGAGTGELFF.

The V and J genes are TRBV7-8 and TRBJ1-4; possibly TRBD1 for D (6 bases). V was trimmed by 5 bases and J by 5 bases, leaving 18 bases between them. CDR3 length equals 16 residues. The germline gives CDR1 SGHVS, CDR2 FQNEAQ. The CDR3 nucleotides read TGTGCCAGCAGCCATTCAGGGGACATGAAAAATGAAAAACTGTTTTTT. Translated: CASSHSGDMKNEKLFF. The whole variable domain, filled in from reference TRBV7-8 and TRBJ1-4, reads GAGVSQSPRYKVAKRGQDVALRCDPISGHVSLFWYQQALGQGPEFLTYFQNEAQLDKSGLPSDRFFAERPEGSVSTLKIQRTQQEDSAVYLCASSHSGDMKNEKLFFGSGTQLSVL.

This chain uses TRBV19 with TRBJ2-7; 7 nucleotides match TRBD1. Trimming cost V 10 bases and J 5 bases; bases outside gene matches: 17. Germline CDR1 is LNHDA and CDR2 is SQIVND (reference sequence). The CDR3 is 15 residues long. The CDR3 DNA follows: TGTGCCACTACCCTGGGGTCAGGGGGTCGTAACGAGCAGTACTTC. This codes for CATTLGSGGRNEQYF. Full variable domain (remainder filled in from reference TRBV19 and TRBJ2-7): DGGITQSPKYLFRKEGQNVTLSCEQNLNHDAMYWYRQDPGQGLRLIYYSQIVNDFQKGDIAEGYSVSREKKESFPLTVTSAQKNPTAFYLCATTLGSGGRNEQYFGPGTRLTVT.

The chain is built from TRBV27 and TRBJ1-4, with a tentative D call TRBD1 (5 bases). The CDR3 has 15 residues. V was pared by 8 bases and J by 4 bases, with 17 bases between. Per germline, CDR1 MNHEY and CDR2 SMNVEV (reference sequence). The CDR3 loop is CASQLVGGLNEKLFF. The CDR3 nucleotides read TGTGCCAGCCAACTGGTGGGGGGACTTAATGAAAAACTGTTTTTT.

V gene TRBV11-2 combines with J gene TRBJ2-2; D perhaps matches TRBD1 (6 bases). This CDR3 has 16 residues. Germline V lookup: CDR1 SGHAT, CDR2 FQNNGV. V was clipped by 1 base and J by 7 bases, with 16 bases between them. CDR3 sequence: CASSLGQGTLGGELFF. CDR3 DNA: TGTGCCAGCAGCTTAGGGCAGGGGACGCTGGGCGGGGAGCTGTTTTTT.

V is TRBV2 and J is TRBJ1-5; D may be TRBD1 (5 bases). The V gene lost 9 bases and the J gene lost 7 bases, with 13 bases spanning the gap. The CDR3 has 12 amino acids. Germline V gives CDR1 SNHLY, CDR2 FYNNEI. CDR3 region: CASRQYNQPQHF. The DNA for the CDR3 is TGTGCCAGTAGACAGTATAACCAGCCCCAGCATTTT.

The gene calls are TRBV28 and TRBJ2-5, with 7 nucleotides matching TRBD2. Germline V gene lookup returns CDR1 MDHEN and CDR2 SYDVKM. The CDR3 has 13 residues. The CDR3 region is CAAGPRVSETQYF. The CDR3, as DNA: TGTGCAGCGGGACCCAGGGTATCAGAGACCCAGTACTTC.

This clone appeared a few times. The chain carries TRBV19 and TRBJ1-5; perhaps TRBD1 as D (6 bases). V was trimmed by 3 bases and J by 5 bases, leaving 17 bases between them. The CDR3 is 16 amino acids. Germline-derived CDR1 and CDR2 are LNHDA and SQIVND (reference sequence). In DNA, the CDR3 is TGTGCCAGTAGTATCTCAACCGGGACAACCCATCAGCCCCAGCATTTT. It is translated as CASSISTGTTHQPQHF. Drawing the rest from reference TRBV19 and TRBJ1-5, the complete variable domain is DGGITQSPKYLFRKEGQNVTLSCEQNLNHDAMYWYRQDPGQGLRLIYYSQIVNDFQKGDIAEGYSVSREKKESFPLTVTSAQKNPTAFYLCASSISTGTTHQPQHFGDGTRLSIL.

There are a few counts of this clone. J is TRBJ1-1 and V is TRBV2, with a tentative D call TRBD1 (5 bases). V was pared by 3 bases and J by 2 bases, with 13 bases between. The CDR3 loop spans 15 amino acids. CDR1 and CDR2 from the germline V gene are SNHLY and FYNNEI. As DNA, the CDR3 is TGTGCCAGCAGTGATTGGTGGGGCAGTAACACTGAAGCTTTCTTT. This codes for CASSDWWGSNTEAFF.

The V and J genes are TRBV20-1 and TRBJ2-5, with D possibly matching TRBD1 (6 bases). The germline CDR1 and CDR2 sequences are DFQATT and SNEGSKA (reference sequence). This CDR3 region has 11 residues. Trimming took 7 bases from V and 4 from J, leaving 10 bases between them. In DNA, the CDR3 is TGCAGTGGGGGGCCGGCAGAGACCCAGTACTTC. Residues: CSGGPAETQYF.

The rearrangement joins TRBV2 to TRBJ2-1; 12 bases align to TRBD2. The CDR3 consists of 17 residues. Germline V gene sequence: CDR1 SNHLY, CDR2 FYNNEI. The V and J ends lost 2 bases and 6 bases, in that order; junction bases with no gene match: 8. The CDR3 here is CASSELASGGATNEQFF. The CDR3 DNA reads as TGTGCCAGCAGTGAATTAGCTAGCGGGGGGGCTACCAATGAGCAGTTCTTC.

The gene calls are TRBV2 and TRBJ1-2, with D hard to call. This CDR3 has 12 residues. Between the trimmed V and J ends, which lost 6 bases and 14 bases, there was a span of 19 bases. Germline values: CDR1 SNHLY, CDR2 FYNNEI. The CDR3 loop is CASSPGIAGWTF. The CDR3 region has the DNA TGTGCCAGCAGCCCCGGGATTGCGGGTTGGACCTTC.

J is TRBJ2-5 and V is TRBV14, with D maybe TRBD2 (6 bases). The CDR3 has 18 amino acids. With 3 bases removed from V and 0 bases from J, the gap between germline ends came to 20 bases. The V gene's germline CDR1 is SGHDN and CDR2 FVKESK. The CDR3 is CASSHSYSRTGDQETQYF. CDR3 bases: TGTGCCAGCAGCCATAGCTACTCTCGGACGGGAGACCAAGAGACCCAGTACTTC.

The chain uses TRBV4-3 and TRBJ2-7, with 9 bases fitting TRBD2. Per the germline V gene, CDR1 is LGHNA and CDR2 is YSLEER. CDR3 length: 16 amino acids. V lost 0 bases to trimming and J lost 4 bases; unmatched junction nucleotides: 7. The CDR3 here is CASSQDRASGTYEQYF. The CDR3 nucleotides read TGCGCCAGCAGCCAAGATCGGGCTAGCGGGACTTACGAGCAGTACTTC.

CDR3 loop: CASSSVAGEETQYF. The CDR3 DNA reads as TGCGCCAGCAGCTCGGTAGCGGGAGAAGAGACCCAGTACTTC. This chain joins TRBV5-1 and TRBJ2-5; 9 bases match TRBD2. Trimming took 3 bases from V and 3 from J; bases not matched to a gene: 3. CDR1 is SGHRS and CDR2 is YFSETQ in the germline V gene. The CDR3 length is 14 residues. Variable domain in full (rest from reference TRBV5-1 and TRBJ2-5): KAGVTQTPRYLIKTRGQQVTLSCSPISGHRSVSWYQQTPGQGLQFLFEYFSETQRNKGNFPGRFSGRQFSNSRSEMNVSTLELGDSALYLCASSSVAGEETQYFGPGTRLLVL.

The chain has TRBV11-1 and TRBJ1-1; 8 nucleotides align to TRBD1. Germline V gene sequence: CDR1 SGHAT, CDR2 FQDESV (reference sequence). Losses at the gene ends were 5 bases for V and 1 base for J; bases not matched to a gene: 9. The CDR3 is 16 amino acids. The CDR3 nucleotides read TGTGCCAGCAGCCTTAGAGGGGGACAGGCGAACACTGAAGCTTTCTTT. Residues: CASSLRGGQANTEAFF.

Concerning this clone itself: Other DNA sequences in this sample translate to the same CDR3. This chain links TRBV5-1 with TRBJ2-5; 8 positions agree with TRBD1. The V and J ends lost 0 bases and 5 bases, in that order; junction bases with no gene match: 6. Germline CDR1 reads SGHRS; CDR2 reads YFSETQ. The CDR3 has 15 residues. DNA of the CDR3: TGCGCCAGCAGCTTGGTTCAGGGGGCGCGCGAGACCCAGTACTTC. This translates into CASSLVQGARETQYF.

V gene TRBV7-2 combines with J gene TRBJ1-2; 7 bases are a match to TRBD1. The CDR3 runs 18 residues. V lost 4 bases and J lost 0; bases outside the gene matches: 14. In germline, CDR1 is SGHTA, CDR2 FQGNSA. The CDR3 coding sequence is TGTGCCAGCAGCTCCACCCGGACAGGCGGGTTCCCTAACTATGGCTACACCTTC. Translation: CASSSTRTGGFPNYGYTF.

This clone came up a few times. This sequence joins TRBV18 and TRBJ2-2, with TRBD2 matching 8 bases. This CDR3 has 13 residues. The germline gives CDR1 KGHSH, CDR2 LQKENI. V lost 6 bases and J lost 6; bases outside the gene matches: 3. CDR3 DNA sequence: TGTGCCAGCTCGCCCGGGAGGGCCGGGGAGCTGTTTTTT. Protein product: CASSPGRAGELFF.

The rearrangement uses TRBV7-6 and TRBJ2-3; the D gene is possibly TRBD2 (6 bases). Germline assignment: CDR1 SGHVS and CDR2 FNYEAQ. The CDR3 is 17 amino acids. Trimming stripped 1 base from V and 2 bases from J, with 16 bases between. The CDR3 reads CASSLGVSGLVTDTQYF. The CDR3, as DNA: TGTGCCAGCAGCTTAGGCGTATCGGGACTCGTCACAGATACGCAGTATTTT.

CDR3 sequence: CASSVRGQQPQHF. In DNA form, the CDR3 reads TGTGCCAGCAGCGTTAGGGGGCAACAGCCCCAGCATTTT. V is TRBV2 and J is TRBJ1-5; TRBD1 aligns across 7 bases. J lost 7 bases, V lost 6 bases, and 6 bases had no gene match. This CDR3 is 13 amino acids long. CDR1 and CDR2 (germline): SNHLY, FYNNEI.

CDR3 sequence: CASGDRDNSPLHF. The CDR3 DNA follows: TGTGCCAGCGGGGACAGAGATAATTCACCCCTCCACTTT. This chain links TRBV7-9 with TRBJ1-6; 7 nucleotides match TRBD1. Per the germline V gene, CDR1 is SEHNR and CDR2 is FQNEAQ (reference sequence). J gave up 5 bases and V 8 bases, and 3 bases lay outside the gene matches. The CDR3 length is 13 residues.

With respect to this clone: The sample carries other DNA sequences with the same CDR3. The chain is built from TRBV6-1 and TRBJ2-7; 11 bases line up with TRBD2. V lost 4 bases, J lost 4 bases, and 6 bases stayed unmatched. This CDR3 has 15 amino acids. From germline, CDR1 is MNHNS and CDR2 SASEGT. The CDR3 spells CASSAGTSGSYEQYF. The CDR3 nucleotides are TGTGCCAGCAGTGCCGGGACTAGCGGATCTTACGAGCAGTACTTC.

The chain couples TRBV7-9 to TRBJ2-1, with 12 bases aligning to TRBD2. CDR1 SEHNR and CDR2 FQNEAQ come from the germline V gene (reference sequence). Trimming cost V 5 bases and J 4 bases; bases outside gene matches: 3. The CDR3 consists of 15 residues. CDR3 bases: TGTGCCAGCAGCAATGGACTAGCGGGATACAATGAGCAGTTCTTC. Encoded protein: CASSNGLAGYNEQFF. The whole variable domain, remainder taken from reference TRBV7-9 and TRBJ2-1, is DTGVSQNPRHKITKRGQNVTFRCDPISEHNRLYWYRQTLGQGPEFLTYFQNEAQLEKSRLLSDRFSAERPKGSFSTLEIQRTEQGDSAMYLCASSNGLAGYNEQFFGPGTRLTVL.